These T cell receptor beta chains were read from a single sample in a study of cytomegalovirus exposure and HLA in healthy donors. Only in-frame clones appear in the TCRdb table, and some are missing; sequencing was by immunoSEQ multiplex PCR. The sample has roughly 180,000 clones; roughly 9.4% are singletons. Source material: PBMCs. These receptors were collected from a woman younger than 45 in good health and CMV-seropositive. Both conserved end residues are part of each CDR3. D genes are given only for firm matches. A row's size may be missing; if present it is once, few, many or a size class.

V gene,clone size,D gene,J gene,CDR3 protein,CDR3 DNA
TRBV2,-,-,TRBJ2-5,CASSGQTQETQYF,TGTGCCAGCAGTGGACAGACGCAAGAGACCCAGTACTTC
TRBV29-1,-,TRBD2,TRBJ2-1,CSVVPSGSYEQFF,TGCAGCGTTGTTCCTAGCGGGAGCTATGAGCAGTTCTTC
TRBV30,few,-,TRBJ2-6,CAWRTSRTNVLTF,TGTGCCTGGAGGACAAGCCGGACCAACGTCCTGACTTTC
TRBV9,few,TRBD2,TRBJ2-1,CASKSIRLAGFYNEQFF,TGTGCCAGTAAATCCATCCGACTAGCGGGATTCTACAATGAGCAGTTCTTC
TRBV2,-,TRBD2,TRBJ2-5,CASSGLASETQYF,TGTGCCAGCAGTGGACTAGCTTCGGAGACCCAGTACTTC
TRBV7-2,few,TRBD2,TRBJ2-3,CASSFRLAASTDTQYF,TGTGCCAGCAGCTTCCGACTAGCGGCTAGCACAGATACGCAGTATTTT
TRBV13,few,-,TRBJ2-5,CASSLGRRLTETQYF,TGTGCCAGCAGCTTAGGCCGGAGGTTAACAGAGACCCAGTACTTC
TRBV7-8,few,TRBD2,TRBJ2-3,CASSTNSGGPPDTQYF,TGTGCCAGCAGCACCAATAGCGGGGGCCCTCCAGATACGCAGTATTTT
TRBV6-4,-,TRBD1,TRBJ1-5,CASSSGTGFSNQPQHF,TGTGCCAGCAGCTCGGGGACAGGGTTTAGCAATCAGCCCCAGCATTTT
TRBV11-2,-,-,TRBJ1-1,CASSLGGRGGGTEAFF,TGTGCCAGCAGCTTAGGCGGGCGTGGAGGAGGTACTGAAGCTTTCTTT
TRBV9,-,-,TRBJ2-1,CASSVNYPGTGTSSYNEQFF,TGTGCCAGCAGCGTTAATTATCCTGGGACAGGGACTAGCTCCTACAATGAGCAGTTCTTC
TRBV25-1,few,-,TRBJ2-5,CASSLQVSGTQYF,TGTGCCAGTAGCCTACAGGTCTCGGGGACCCAGTACTTC
TRBV6-1,few,-,TRBJ1-2,CASSEGQGKDGYTF,TGTGCCAGCAGTGAAGGCCAGGGGAAGGATGGCTACACCTTC
TRBV6-1,-,TRBD1,TRBJ1-2,CASSEAPDRVNYGYTF,TGTGCCAGCAGTGAAGCCCCTGACAGGGTAAATTATGGCTACACCTTC
TRBV7-9,few,-,TRBJ1-4,CASSYRSRGEKLFF,TGTGCCAGCAGCTATCGGTCACGGGGTGAAAAACTGTTTTTT
TRBV6-5,few,TRBD1,TRBJ1-5,CASTSDRDSNQPQHF,TGTGCCAGCACTTCCGACAGGGATAGCAATCAGCCCCAGCATTTT
TRBV9,-,-,TRBJ1-3,CASSVGRAFSGNTIYF,TGTGCCAGCAGCGTCGGGAGGGCCTTCTCTGGAAACACCATATATTTT
TRBV7-2,-,-,TRBJ2-2,CASSLGPLARLTGELFF,TGTGCCAGCAGCTTGGGCCCCCTAGCGAGGTTAACCGGGGAGCTGTTTTTT
TRBV5-1,-,-,TRBJ2-1,CASSLNLFDKEQFF,TGCGCCAGCAGCTTGAATCTCTTCGACAAGGAGCAGTTCTTC
TRBV19,few,-,TRBJ1-2,CASSEGYGYTF,TGTGCCAGTAGTGAGGGTTATGGCTACACCTTC
TRBV4-1,-,-,TRBJ1-1,CASSPADFTEAFF,TGCGCCAGCAGCCCTGCGGACTTCACTGAAGCTTTCTTT
TRBV11-2,-,-,TRBJ2-1,CASSFLRTGVLNEQFF,TGTGCCAGCAGCTTTCTCAGGACTGGGGTTTTGAATGAGCAGTTCTTC
TRBV9,few,TRBD1,TRBJ1-5,CASSARQGSNQPQHF,TGTGCCAGCAGCGCCAGACAGGGTTCGAATCAGCCCCAGCATTTT
TRBV4-1,few,TRBD1,TRBJ1-4,CASSQPRRDRGEKLFF,TGCGCCAGCAGCCAACCGCGGAGGGACAGAGGTGAAAAACTGTTTTTT
TRBV27,few,-,TRBJ2-3,CASSRRDTDTQYF,TGTGCCAGCAGTCGCCGGGACACAGATACGCAGTATTTT
TRBV14,-,-,TRBJ2-2,CASSQTVLNTGELFF,TGTGCCAGCAGCCAAACGGTACTGAACACCGGGGAGCTGTTTTTT
TRBV18,-,TRBD1,TRBJ2-7,CASSPGGQIGYEQYF,TGTGCCAGCTCACCAGGGGGACAGATAGGCTACGAGCAGTACTTC
TRBV7-9,-,-,TRBJ1-2,CASEWGYYGYTF,TGTGCCAGCGAGTGGGGCTACTATGGCTACACCTTC
TRBV5-1,few,TRBD1,TRBJ1-1,CASSLGQGGTEAFF,TGCGCCAGCAGCTTGGGGCAGGGGGGCACTGAAGCTTTCTTT
TRBV27,-,-,TRBJ1-6,CASSLGQDNSPLHF,TGTGCCAGCAGTTTAGGGCAGGATAATTCACCCCTCCACTTT
TRBV5-1,-,TRBD2,TRBJ2-1,CASSMSGDYNEQFF,TGCGCCAGCAGTATGAGCGGGGACTACAATGAGCAGTTCTTC
TRBV5-6,-,-,TRBJ1-5,CASSYSPRGNQPQHF,TGTGCCAGCAGCTACAGCCCACGGGGGAATCAGCCCCAGCATTTT
TRBV5-1,few,-,TRBJ2-3,CASVRGGSTDTQYF,TGCGCCAGCGTCCGTGGGGGGAGCACAGATACGCAGTATTTT
TRBV18,few,-,TRBJ1-5,CASSPERGNQPQHF,TGTGCCAGCTCACCAGAGAGGGGGAATCAGCCCCAGCATTTT
TRBV7-3,-,TRBD2,TRBJ2-5,CASSLRGRGEQETQYF,TGTGCCAGCAGCCTGCGGGGGAGGGGCGAGCAAGAGACCCAGTACTTC
TRBV5-1,few,TRBD2,TRBJ2-5,CASSVSGRVEETQYF,TGCGCCAGCAGCGTTAGCGGGAGGGTGGAGGAGACCCAGTACTTC
TRBV9,-,-,TRBJ1-1,CASKGGGTEAFF,TGTGCCAGCAAAGGGGGTGGGACTGAAGCTTTCTTT
TRBV7-9,few,TRBD2,TRBJ2-7,CASNTGLAGGLEQYF,TGTGCCAGCAACACCGGACTAGCGGGAGGGCTGGAGCAGTACTTC
TRBV30,-,-,TRBJ1-5,CAWSGEGGQPQHF,TGTGCCTGGAGCGGAGAGGGAGGGCAGCCCCAGCATTTT
TRBV2,few,TRBD2,TRBJ2-2,CASLAGGNTGELFF,TGTGCCAGCTTAGCGGGAGGGAACACCGGGGAGCTGTTTTTT
TRBV30,few,-,TRBJ2-4,CAWGGSGAGLNIQYF,TGTGCCTGGGGGGGGTCCGGGGCAGGTTTAAACATTCAGTACTTC
TRBV18,-,TRBD2,TRBJ2-3,CASSPPTSGNTDTQYF,TGTGCCAGCTCACCACCCACTAGCGGGAACACAGATACGCAGTATTTT
TRBV19,-,TRBD2,TRBJ2-3,CASSIVGGSGSTDTQYF,TGTGCCAGTAGTATAGTCGGGGGGAGTGGAAGCACAGATACGCAGTATTTT
TRBV5-5,-,-,TRBJ2-2,CASSLSPGRGRAGELFF,TGTGCCAGCAGCTTGTCACCCGGCAGGGGAAGGGCCGGGGAGCTGTTTTTT
TRBV7-9,-,-,TRBJ2-5,CASSLSGELLETQYF,TGTGCCAGCAGCTTATCTGGGGAGCTGTTGGAGACCCAGTACTTC
TRBV29-1,-,-,TRBJ2-7,CSVRGGRVYEQYF,TGCAGCGTAAGGGGGGGCAGGGTTTACGAGCAGTACTTC
TRBV9,few,TRBD1,TRBJ2-2,CASSVTGQGATGELFF,TGTGCCAGCAGCGTCACGGGACAGGGGGCCACCGGGGAGCTGTTTTTT
TRBV5-1,-,TRBD1,TRBJ2-7,CASSLGGQGTGYEQYF,TGCGCCAGCAGCTTGGGGGGACAGGGTACGGGCTACGAGCAGTACTTC
TRBV30,-,TRBD2,TRBJ2-7,CAWSGLASVSYEQYF,TGTGCCTGGAGCGGACTAGCGTCCGTCTCCTACGAGCAGTACTTC
TRBV4-1,-,-,TRBJ2-7,CASSQDRKEYYANEQYF,TGCGCCAGCAGCCAAGATCGGAAGGAGTATTACGCGAACGAGCAGTACTTC
TRBV6-4,few,TRBD2,TRBJ2-1,CASSGGPGLADYEQFF,TGTGCCAGCAGTGGCGGGCCGGGACTAGCGGACTATGAGCAGTTCTTC
TRBV19,-,-,TRBJ2-4,CASSISPFVSGWVNIQYF,TGTGCCAGTAGTATCAGTCCGTTCGTGTCAGGGTGGGTAAACATTCAGTACTTC
TRBV2,-,-,TRBJ1-5,CASSDRGRRPQHF,TGTGCCAGCAGTGATCGGGGGAGACGGCCCCAGCATTTT